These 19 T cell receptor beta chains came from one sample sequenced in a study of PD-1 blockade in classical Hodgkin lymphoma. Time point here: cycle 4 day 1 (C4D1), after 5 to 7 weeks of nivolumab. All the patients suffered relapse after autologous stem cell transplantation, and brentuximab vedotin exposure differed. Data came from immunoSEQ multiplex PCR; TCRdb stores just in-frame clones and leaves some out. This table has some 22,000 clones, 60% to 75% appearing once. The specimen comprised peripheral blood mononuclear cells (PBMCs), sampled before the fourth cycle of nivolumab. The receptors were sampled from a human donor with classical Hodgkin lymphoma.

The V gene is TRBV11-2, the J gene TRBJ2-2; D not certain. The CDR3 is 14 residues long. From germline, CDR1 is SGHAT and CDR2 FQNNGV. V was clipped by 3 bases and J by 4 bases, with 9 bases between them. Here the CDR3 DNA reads TGTGCCAGCAGCTTCTTGATGGGCACCGGGGAGCTGTTTTTT. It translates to CASSFLMGTGELFF.

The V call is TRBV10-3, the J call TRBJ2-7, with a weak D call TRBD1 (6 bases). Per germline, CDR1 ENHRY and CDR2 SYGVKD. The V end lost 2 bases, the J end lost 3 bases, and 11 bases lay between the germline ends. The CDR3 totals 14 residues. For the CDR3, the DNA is TGTGCCATCAGTGAGGGACAGTCTATCTACGAGCAGTACTTC. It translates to CAISEGQSIYEQYF.

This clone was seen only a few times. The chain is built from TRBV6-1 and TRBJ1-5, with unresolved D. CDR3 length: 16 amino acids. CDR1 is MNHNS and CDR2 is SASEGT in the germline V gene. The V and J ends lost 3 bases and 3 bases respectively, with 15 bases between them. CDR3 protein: CASSDPGRLFNQPQHF. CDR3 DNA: TGTGCCAGCAGTGATCCCGGACGCTTGTTCAATCAGCCCCAGCATTTT.

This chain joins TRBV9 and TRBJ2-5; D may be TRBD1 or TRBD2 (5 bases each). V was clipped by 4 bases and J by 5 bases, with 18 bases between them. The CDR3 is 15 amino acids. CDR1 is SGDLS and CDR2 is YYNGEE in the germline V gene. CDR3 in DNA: TGTGCCAGCAGCCCAGGGAACACGGACTGGGAGACCCAGTACTTC. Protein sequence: CASSPGNTDWETQYF.

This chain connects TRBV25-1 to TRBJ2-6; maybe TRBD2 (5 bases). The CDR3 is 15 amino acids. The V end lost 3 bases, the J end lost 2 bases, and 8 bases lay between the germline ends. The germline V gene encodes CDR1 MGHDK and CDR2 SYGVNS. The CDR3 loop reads CASSDPGTGANVLTF. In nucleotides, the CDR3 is TGTGCCAGCAGTGACCCGGGGACTGGGGCCAACGTCCTGACTTTC. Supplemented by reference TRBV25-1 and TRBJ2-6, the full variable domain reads EADIYQTPRYLVIGTGKKITLECSQTMGHDKMYWYQQDPGMELHLIHYSYGVNSTEKGDLSSESTVSRIRTEHFPLTLESARPSHTSQYLCASSDPGTGANVLTFGAGSRLTVL.

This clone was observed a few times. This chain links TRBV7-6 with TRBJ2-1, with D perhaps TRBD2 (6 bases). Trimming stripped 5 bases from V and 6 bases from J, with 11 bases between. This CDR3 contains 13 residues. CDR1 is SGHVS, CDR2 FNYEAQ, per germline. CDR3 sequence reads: CASSTGTSNEQFF. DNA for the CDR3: TGTGCCAGCAGCACCGGGACTTCCAATGAGCAGTTCTTC.

The CDR3 reads CASSLGQVGYYHANTGELFF. CDR3 bases: TGTGCCAGCAGCTTAGGACAGGTCGGGTATTATCACGCGAACACCGGGGAGCTGTTTTTT. The chain is built from TRBV5-8 and TRBJ2-2, with TRBD1 matching over 7 bases. Per the germline V gene, CDR1 is SGHTS and CDR2 is YDEGEE. V trimming: 2 bases; J trimming: 0 bases; junction bases outside the gene matches: 16. CDR3 length: 20 amino acids.

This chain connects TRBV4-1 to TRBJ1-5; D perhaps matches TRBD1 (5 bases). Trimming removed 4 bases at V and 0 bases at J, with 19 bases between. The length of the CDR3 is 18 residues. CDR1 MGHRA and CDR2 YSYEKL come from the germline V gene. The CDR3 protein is CASSPDLWAGPSNQPQHF. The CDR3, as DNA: TGCGCCAGCAGCCCAGACCTATGGGCAGGGCCTAGCAATCAGCCCCAGCATTTT.

CDR3 coding DNA: TGCGCCAGCAGCTCGGGACTAGCGGGCAGAACCTACGAGCAGTACTTC. Translated, it gives CASSSGLAGRTYEQYF. The rearrangement links TRBV5-1 to TRBJ2-7, with 12 positions matching TRBD2. Germline CDR1 and CDR2: SGHRS and YFSETQ. CDR3 size: 16 residues. V shed 3 bases, J shed 2 bases, and the junction held 6 bases outside the gene matches.

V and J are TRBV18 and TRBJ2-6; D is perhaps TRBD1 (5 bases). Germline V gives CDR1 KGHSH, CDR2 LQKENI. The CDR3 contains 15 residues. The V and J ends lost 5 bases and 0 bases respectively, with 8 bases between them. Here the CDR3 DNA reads TGTGCCAGCTCAGACACAGGCTCTGGGGCCAACGTCCTGACTTTC. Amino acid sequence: CASSDTGSGANVLTF.

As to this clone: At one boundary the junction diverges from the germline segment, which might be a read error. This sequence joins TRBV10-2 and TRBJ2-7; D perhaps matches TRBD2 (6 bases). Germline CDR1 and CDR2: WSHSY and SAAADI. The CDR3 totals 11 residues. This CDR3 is CASSRGGGADF. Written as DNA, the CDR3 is TGCGCCAGCAGCCGGGGTGGCGGGGCTGACTTC.

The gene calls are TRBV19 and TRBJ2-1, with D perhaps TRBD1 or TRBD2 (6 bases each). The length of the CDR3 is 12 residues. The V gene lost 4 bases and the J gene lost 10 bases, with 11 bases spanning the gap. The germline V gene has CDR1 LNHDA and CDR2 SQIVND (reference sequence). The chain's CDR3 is CASSRGAREQFF. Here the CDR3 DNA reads TGTGCCAGTAGTAGGGGGGCCCGGGAGCAGTTCTTC.

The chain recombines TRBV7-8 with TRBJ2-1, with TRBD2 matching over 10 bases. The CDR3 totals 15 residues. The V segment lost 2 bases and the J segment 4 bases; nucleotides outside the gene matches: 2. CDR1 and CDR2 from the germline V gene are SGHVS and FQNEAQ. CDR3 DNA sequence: TGTGCCAGCAGCTTATCAGCGGGAGGGTACAATGAGCAGTTCTTC. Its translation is CASSLSAGGYNEQFF.

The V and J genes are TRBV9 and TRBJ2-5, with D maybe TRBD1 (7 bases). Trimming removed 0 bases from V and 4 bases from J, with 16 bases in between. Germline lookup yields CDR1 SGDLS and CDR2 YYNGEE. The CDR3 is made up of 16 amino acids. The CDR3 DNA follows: TGTGCCAGCAGCGTAGCAGGGGGTCTGGGGGGAGAGACCCAGTACTTC. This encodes CASSVAGGLGGETQYF.

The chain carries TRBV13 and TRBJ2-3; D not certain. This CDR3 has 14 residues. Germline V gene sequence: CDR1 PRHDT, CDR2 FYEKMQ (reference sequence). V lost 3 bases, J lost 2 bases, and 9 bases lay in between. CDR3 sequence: CASSFGPSTDTQYF. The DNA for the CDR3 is TGTGCCAGCAGCTTCGGGCCATCCACAGATACGCAGTATTTT.

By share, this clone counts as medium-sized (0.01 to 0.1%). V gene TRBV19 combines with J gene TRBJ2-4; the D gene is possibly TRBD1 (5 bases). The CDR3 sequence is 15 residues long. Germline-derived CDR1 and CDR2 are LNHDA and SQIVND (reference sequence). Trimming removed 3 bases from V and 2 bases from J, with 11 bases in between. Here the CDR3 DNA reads TGTGCCAGTAGTATGCAGGGTGGAACCAAAAACATTCAGTACTTC. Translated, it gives CASSMQGGTKNIQYF.

The CDR3 sequence is CASKLAGGPSYEQYF. For the CDR3, the DNA is TGTGCCAGCAAGTTAGCGGGAGGGCCCTCCTACGAGCAGTACTTC. The V gene is TRBV27, the J gene TRBJ2-7; 11 bases agree with TRBD2. The germline V gene has CDR1 MNHEY and CDR2 SMNVEV (reference sequence). The CDR3 loop spans 15 amino acids. Germline trimming cut 7 bases from V and 0 bases from J; bases unmatched to any gene: 5.

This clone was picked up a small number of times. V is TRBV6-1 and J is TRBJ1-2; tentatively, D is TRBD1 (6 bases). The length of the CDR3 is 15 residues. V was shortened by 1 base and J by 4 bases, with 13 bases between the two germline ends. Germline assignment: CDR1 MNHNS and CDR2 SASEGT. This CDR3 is CASSEGGGFSYGYTF. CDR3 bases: TGTGCCAGCAGTGAAGGGGGGGGCTTCAGCTATGGCTACACCTTC.

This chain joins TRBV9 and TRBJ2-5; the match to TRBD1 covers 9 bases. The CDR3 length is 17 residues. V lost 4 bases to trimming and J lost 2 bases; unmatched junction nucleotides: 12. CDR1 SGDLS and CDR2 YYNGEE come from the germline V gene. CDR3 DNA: TGTGCCAGCAGCCTCCAGGGGACAGGGAGACCACAAGAGACCCAGTACTTC. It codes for CASSLQGTGRPQETQYF.